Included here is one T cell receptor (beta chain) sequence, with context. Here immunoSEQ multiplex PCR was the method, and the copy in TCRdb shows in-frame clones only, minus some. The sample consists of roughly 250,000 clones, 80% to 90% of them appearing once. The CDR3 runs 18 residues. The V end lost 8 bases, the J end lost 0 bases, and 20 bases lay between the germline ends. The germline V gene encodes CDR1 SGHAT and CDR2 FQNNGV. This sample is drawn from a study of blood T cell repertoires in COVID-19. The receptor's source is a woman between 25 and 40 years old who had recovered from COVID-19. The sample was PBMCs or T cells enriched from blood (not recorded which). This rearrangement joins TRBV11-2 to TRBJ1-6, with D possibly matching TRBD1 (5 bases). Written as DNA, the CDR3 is TGTGCCAGCGAGCGCTGGGGAGGGGAGAGCTCCTATAATTCACCCCTCCACTTT. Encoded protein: CASERWGGESSYNSPLHF.